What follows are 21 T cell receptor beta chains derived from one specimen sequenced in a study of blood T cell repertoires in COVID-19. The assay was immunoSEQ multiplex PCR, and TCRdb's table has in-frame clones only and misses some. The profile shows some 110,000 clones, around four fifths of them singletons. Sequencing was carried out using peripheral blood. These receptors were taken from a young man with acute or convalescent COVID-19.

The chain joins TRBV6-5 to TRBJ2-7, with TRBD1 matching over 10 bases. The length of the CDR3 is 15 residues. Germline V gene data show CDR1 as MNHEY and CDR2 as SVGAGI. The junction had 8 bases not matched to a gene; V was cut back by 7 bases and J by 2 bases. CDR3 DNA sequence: TGTGCCAGCACCCGGGGACAGGGGCTACCCTACGAGCAGTACTTC. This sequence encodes CASTRGQGLPYEQYF.

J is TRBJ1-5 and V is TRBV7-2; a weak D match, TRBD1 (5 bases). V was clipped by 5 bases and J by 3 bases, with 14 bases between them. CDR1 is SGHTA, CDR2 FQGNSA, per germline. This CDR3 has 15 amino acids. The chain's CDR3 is CASSPLQGSNQPQHF. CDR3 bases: TGTGCCAGCAGCCCCCTCCAGGGTTCCAATCAGCCCCAGCATTTT.

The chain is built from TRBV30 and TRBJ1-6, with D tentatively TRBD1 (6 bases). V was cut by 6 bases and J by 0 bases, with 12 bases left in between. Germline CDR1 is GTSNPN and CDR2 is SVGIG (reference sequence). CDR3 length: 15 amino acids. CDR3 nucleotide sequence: TGTGCCTGCGGGGACACTAGCTCCTATAATTCACCCCTCCACTTT. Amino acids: CACGDTSSYNSPLHF.

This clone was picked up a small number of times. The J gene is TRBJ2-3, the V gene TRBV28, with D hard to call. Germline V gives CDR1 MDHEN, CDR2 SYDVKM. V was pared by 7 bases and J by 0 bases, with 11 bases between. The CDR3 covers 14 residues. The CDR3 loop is CASKLPTSTDTQYF. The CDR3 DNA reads TGTGCCAGCAAACTACCGACTAGCACAGATACGCAGTATTTT.

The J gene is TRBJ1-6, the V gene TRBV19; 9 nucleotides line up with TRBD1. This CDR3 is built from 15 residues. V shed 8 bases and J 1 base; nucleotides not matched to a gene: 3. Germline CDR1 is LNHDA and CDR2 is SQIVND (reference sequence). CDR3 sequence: CASQQGASYNSPLHF. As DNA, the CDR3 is TGTGCCAGTCAACAGGGGGCTTCCTATAATTCACCCCTCCACTTT.

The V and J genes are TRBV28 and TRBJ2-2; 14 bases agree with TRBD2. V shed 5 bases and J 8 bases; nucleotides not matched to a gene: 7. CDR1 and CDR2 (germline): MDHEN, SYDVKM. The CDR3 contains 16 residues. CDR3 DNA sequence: TGTGCCAGCAGTCCGACTAGCGGGAGGGCCGGGGGGGAGCTGTTTTTT. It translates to CASSPTSGRAGGELFF.

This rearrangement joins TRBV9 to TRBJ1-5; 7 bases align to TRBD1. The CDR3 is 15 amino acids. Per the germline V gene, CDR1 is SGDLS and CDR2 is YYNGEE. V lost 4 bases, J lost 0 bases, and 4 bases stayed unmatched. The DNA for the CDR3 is TGTGCCAGCAGCCTGGGACAGAATAGCAATCAGCCCCAGCATTTT. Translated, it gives CASSLGQNSNQPQHF.

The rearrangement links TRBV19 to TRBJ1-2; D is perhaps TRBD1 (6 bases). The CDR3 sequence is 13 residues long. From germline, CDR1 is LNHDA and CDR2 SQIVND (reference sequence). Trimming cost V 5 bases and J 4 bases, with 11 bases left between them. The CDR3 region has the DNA TGTGCCAGTAGTCCCCAGGACAGCTATGGCTACACCTTC. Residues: CASSPQDSYGYTF.

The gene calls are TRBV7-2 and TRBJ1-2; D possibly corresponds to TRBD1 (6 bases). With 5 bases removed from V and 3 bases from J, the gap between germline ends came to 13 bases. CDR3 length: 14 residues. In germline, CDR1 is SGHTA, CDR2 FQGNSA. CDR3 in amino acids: CASSMGHTDYGYTF. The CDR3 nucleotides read TGTGCCAGCAGCATGGGACACACGGACTATGGCTACACCTTC.

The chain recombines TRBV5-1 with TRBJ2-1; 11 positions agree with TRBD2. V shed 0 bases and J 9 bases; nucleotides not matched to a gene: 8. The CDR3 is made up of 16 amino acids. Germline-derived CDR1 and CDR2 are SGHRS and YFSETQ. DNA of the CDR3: TGCGCCAGCAGCTTGGGGGGAACTAGCGGGAGCAGTGAGCAGTTCTTC. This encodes CASSLGGTSGSSEQFF.

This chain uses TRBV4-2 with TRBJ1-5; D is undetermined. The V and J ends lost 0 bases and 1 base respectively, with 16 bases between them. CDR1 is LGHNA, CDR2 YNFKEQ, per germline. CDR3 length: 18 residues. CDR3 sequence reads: CASSQEGGRSFSNQPQHF. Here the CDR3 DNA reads TGTGCCAGCAGCCAAGAAGGTGGGAGGAGCTTCAGCAATCAGCCCCAGCATTTT.

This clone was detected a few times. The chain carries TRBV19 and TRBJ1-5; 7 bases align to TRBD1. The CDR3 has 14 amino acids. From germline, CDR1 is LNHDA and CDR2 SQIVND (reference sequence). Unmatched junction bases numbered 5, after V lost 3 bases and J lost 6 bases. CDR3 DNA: TGTGCCAGTAGTATCCCCGCAGGGGGTCAGCCCCAGCATTTT. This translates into CASSIPAGGQPQHF.

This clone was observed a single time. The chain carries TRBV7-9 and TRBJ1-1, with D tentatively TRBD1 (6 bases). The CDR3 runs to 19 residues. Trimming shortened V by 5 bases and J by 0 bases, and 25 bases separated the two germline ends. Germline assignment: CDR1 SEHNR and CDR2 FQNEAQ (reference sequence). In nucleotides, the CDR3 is TGTGCCAGCAGCCCCGTAGGGGGGGTGGGAGGTTTAATGAACACTGAAGCTTTCTTT. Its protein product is CASSPVGGVGGLMNTEAFF.

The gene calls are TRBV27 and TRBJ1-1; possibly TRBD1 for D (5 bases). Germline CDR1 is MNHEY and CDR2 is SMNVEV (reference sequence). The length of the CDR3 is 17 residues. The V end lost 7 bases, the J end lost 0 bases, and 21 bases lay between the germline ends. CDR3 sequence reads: CASTEAGGVSMNTEAFF. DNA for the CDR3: TGTGCCAGCACCGAAGCGGGGGGGGTATCGATGAACACTGAAGCTTTCTTT.

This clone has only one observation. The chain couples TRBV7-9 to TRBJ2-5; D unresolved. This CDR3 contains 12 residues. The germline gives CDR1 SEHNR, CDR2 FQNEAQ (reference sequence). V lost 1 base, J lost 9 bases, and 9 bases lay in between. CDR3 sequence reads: CASSLGGEAQYF. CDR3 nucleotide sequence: TGTGCCAGCAGCTTAGGAGGTGAGGCCCAGTACTTC.

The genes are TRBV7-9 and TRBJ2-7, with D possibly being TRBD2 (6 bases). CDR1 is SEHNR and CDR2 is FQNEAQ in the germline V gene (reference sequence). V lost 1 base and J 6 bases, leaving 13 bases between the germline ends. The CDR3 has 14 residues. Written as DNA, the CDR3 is TGTGCCAGCAGCTTAGGAGGAGGGAAGACCGAGCAGTACTTC. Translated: CASSLGGGKTEQYF.

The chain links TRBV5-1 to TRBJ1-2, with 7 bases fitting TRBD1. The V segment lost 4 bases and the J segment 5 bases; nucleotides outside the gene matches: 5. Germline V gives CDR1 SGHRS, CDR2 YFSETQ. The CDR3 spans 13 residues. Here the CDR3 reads CASSRGTEYGYTF. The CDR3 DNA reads TGCGCCAGCAGCCGAGGGACAGAATATGGCTACACCTTC.

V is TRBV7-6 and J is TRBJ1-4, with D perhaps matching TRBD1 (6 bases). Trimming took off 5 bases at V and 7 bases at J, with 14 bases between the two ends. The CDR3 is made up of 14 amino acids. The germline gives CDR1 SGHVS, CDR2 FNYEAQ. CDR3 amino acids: CASSPEQGREKLFF. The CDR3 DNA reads TGTGCCAGCAGCCCTGAACAGGGACGTGAAAAACTGTTTTTT.

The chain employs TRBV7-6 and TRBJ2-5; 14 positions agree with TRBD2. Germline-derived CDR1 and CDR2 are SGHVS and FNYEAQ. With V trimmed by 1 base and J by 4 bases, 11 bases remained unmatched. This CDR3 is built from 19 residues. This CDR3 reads CASSLVDPTSGRAPETQYF. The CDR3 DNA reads TGTGCCAGCAGCTTAGTCGATCCGACTAGCGGGAGGGCCCCAGAGACCCAGTACTTC.

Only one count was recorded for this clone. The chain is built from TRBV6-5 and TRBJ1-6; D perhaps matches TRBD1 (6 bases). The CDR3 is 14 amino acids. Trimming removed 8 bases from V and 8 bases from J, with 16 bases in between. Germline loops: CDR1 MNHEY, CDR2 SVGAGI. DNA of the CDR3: TGTGCCAGCGGAAAAGGCCCAGGGGATTCACCCCTCCACTTT. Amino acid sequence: CASGKGPGDSPLHF.

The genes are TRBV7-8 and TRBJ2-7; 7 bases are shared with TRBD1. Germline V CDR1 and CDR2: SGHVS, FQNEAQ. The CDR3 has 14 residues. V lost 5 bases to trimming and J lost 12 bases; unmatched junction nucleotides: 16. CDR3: CASSTRDSLRFAYF. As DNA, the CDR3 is TGTGCCAGCAGCACCCGGGACAGTCTTCGGTTTGCGTACTTC.